These 21 T cell receptor beta chains were all obtained from the same sample, sequenced in a study of post-analysis software for immune sequencing data. General observations from the study: Patients used a handful of TRBV segments, including TRBV5-6, TRBV5-1 and TRBV20-1, more often than controls.

Their recognized antigens are unknown. Unique-molecular-identifier-tagged TCR beta cDNA libraries were used. TCRdb reanalysed the PCR reads using MiXCR and keeps one entry per CDR3 protein. Among about 820,000 distinct CDR3 sequences listed, 53% were seen once. The sample was blood. The source of these receptors is a girl aged 10 to 17 with multiple sclerosis.

This chain connects TRBV2 to TRBJ2-6; a possible D gene is TRBD2 (6 bases). Germline assignment: CDR1 SNHLY and CDR2 FYNNEI. CDR3 size: 17 residues. V lost 4 bases and J 4 bases, leaving 17 bases between the germline ends. The CDR3 region is CASSVRGSQQGANVLTF. CDR3 sequence (DNA): TGTGCCAGCAGTGTCCGGGGGTCTCAGCAAGGGGCCAACGTCCTGACTTTC.

This clonotype has a handful of counts. The chain links TRBV29-1 to TRBJ2-7; D call uncertain. V lost 4 bases and J lost 2, with 9 bases in between. Germline assignment: CDR1 SQVTM and CDR2 ANQGSEA. CDR3 length: 12 amino acids. CDR3: CSVGLTPYEQYF. The CDR3 nucleotides read TGCAGCGTTGGCTTAACTCCCTACGAGCAGTACTTC.

This clonotype was counted only a few times. The chain is built from TRBV4-1 and TRBJ2-7, with D perhaps matching TRBD1 (5 bases). The CDR3 covers 17 residues. V shed 1 base and J shed 4 bases, with 20 bases lying between them. Germline assignment: CDR1 MGHRA and CDR2 YSYEKL. This chain's CDR3 is CASSQGPPGLIGYEQYF. The CDR3 coding sequence is TGCGCCAGCAGCCAAGGCCCCCCAGGGCTGATAGGATACGAGCAGTACTTC.

V usage is TRBV20-1 and J usage is TRBJ2-1, with a possible D match to TRBD2 (7 bases). The CDR3 sequence is 13 residues long. Between the trimmed V and J ends, which lost 6 bases and 5 bases, there was a span of 14 bases. The V gene's germline CDR1 is DFQATT and CDR2 SNEGSKA (reference sequence). The CDR3 sequence: CSAEGGVHNEQFF. In nucleotides, the CDR3 is TGCAGTGCAGAGGGGGGGGTCCACAATGAGCAGTTCTTC.

The V and J genes are TRBV5-1 and TRBJ2-4; D not certain. The J call may be mistaken, given a closer DNA end match to TRBJ2-7. Germline V gene sequence: CDR1 SGHRS, CDR2 YFSETQ. The CDR3 runs to 15 residues. The DNA of the CDR3 is TGCGCCAGCAGCTTGGATGGCAGCCGTGCCGTCGAGCAGTACTTC. Translation: CASSLDGSRAVEQYF.

The gene calls are TRBV10-2 and TRBJ1-2, with D unclear. This CDR3 has 15 amino acids. Germline CDR1 is WSHSY and CDR2 is SAAADI. V dropped 6 bases and J dropped 2 bases, with 16 bases sitting between them. CDR3 loop: CASSPVRAGNYGYTF. The CDR3 DNA reads as TGCGCCAGCAGCCCTGTAAGGGCGGGGAACTATGGCTACACCTTC.

This clonotype was recorded a few times. One end of the junction varies from germline; a read error may be responsible. The chain recombines TRBV5-4 with TRBJ2-1; 8 nucleotides agree with TRBD1. The CDR3 consists of 13 residues. Germline loops: CDR1 SGHNT, CDR2 YYREEE (reference sequence). Written as DNA, the CDR3 is TGTGCCAGCAGTTTGGACAGGGAAAATGAGCAGTTCTTC. This encodes CASSLDRENEQFF.

This clonotype was found a few times. J is TRBJ2-3 and V is TRBV20-1, with 11 nucleotides matching TRBD2. There are 15 residues in the CDR3. Germline CDR1 and CDR2: DFQATT and SNEGSKA (reference sequence). Unmatched junction bases numbered 1, after V lost 0 bases and J lost 2 bases. CDR3 DNA: TGCAGTGCTAGAGATAGCGGGGGGGACACAGATACGCAGTATTTT. This codes for CSARDSGGDTDTQYF.

V and J are TRBV20-1 and TRBJ1-5; 9 positions agree with TRBD1. Germline V gene data show CDR1 as DFQATT and CDR2 as SNEGSKA (reference sequence). Trimming removed 5 bases from V and 0 bases from J; junction bases left unmatched: 8. This CDR3 has 16 amino acids. CDR3 residues: CSALDRGGYSNQPQHF. CDR3 nucleotide sequence: TGCAGTGCTCTAGACAGGGGGGGATATAGCAATCAGCCCCAGCATTTT.

A few counts support this clonotype. This chain connects TRBV20-1 to TRBJ2-3; D is uncertain. Germline loops: CDR1 DFQATT, CDR2 SNEGSKA (reference sequence). The CDR3 runs to 11 residues. The V end was cut by 5 bases, the J end by 3 bases, with 6 bases between. Here the CDR3 DNA reads TGCAGTGCTCCTTCGACAGATACGCAGTATTTT. The encoded protein is CSAPSTDTQYF.

V gene TRBV6-2 or TRBV6-3 combines with J gene TRBJ2-1, with 9 bases that match TRBD1. The assigned J gene may be wrong: the sequence end matches TRBJ2-7 better. The CDR3 contains 18 residues. CDR1 and CDR2 (germline): MNHEY, SVGEGT. CDR3 in DNA: TGTGCCAGCAGTTACTCGCCTCTGGGACAGGGTCGCCACAATGAGCAGTACTTC. Translation gives CASSYSPLGQGRHNEQYF.

The rearrangement uses TRBV5-1 and TRBJ2-3; 11 bases align to TRBD2. This CDR3 comprises 21 residues. Germline CDR1 SGHRS, CDR2 YFSETQ. J lost 0 bases, V lost 4 bases, and 19 bases had no gene match. The CDR3 region has the DNA TGCGCCAGCAGCCTGACGAGGGGTAGCGGGAGGGCCCCCTCGAGCACAGATACGCAGTATTTT. Protein product: CASSLTRGSGRAPSSTDTQYF.

V is TRBV20-1 and J is TRBJ1-6, with 10 nucleotides matching TRBD1. V lost 5 bases and J lost 13; bases outside the gene matches: 8. This CDR3 has 13 amino acids. Germline CDR1 is DFQATT and CDR2 is SNEGSKA (reference sequence). The CDR3 nucleotides are TGCAGTGCTCGCCGGGACAGGGGCACGCCCCTCCACTTT. Its protein product is CSARRDRGTPLHF.

This clonotype showed up just a few times. The chain combines TRBV20-1 with TRBJ1-4; 9 bases agree with TRBD1. J lost 3 bases, V lost 4 bases, and 6 bases had no gene match. The CDR3 consists of 15 residues. Germline V lookup: CDR1 DFQATT, CDR2 SNEGSKA (reference sequence). CDR3 bases: TGCAGTGCTATACCGTACAGGGGGCCTAATGAAAAACTGTTTTTT. It is translated as CSAIPYRGPNEKLFF.

V gene TRBV5-1 combines with J gene TRBJ2-7; D unresolved. V dropped 1 base and J dropped 3 bases, with 11 bases sitting between them. Per the germline V gene, CDR1 is SGHRS and CDR2 is YFSETQ. This CDR3 has 14 residues. DNA of the CDR3: TGCGCCAGCAGCTTGACCCTTAACGTCTACGAGCAGTACTTC. This encodes CASSLTLNVYEQYF.

There are a few counts of this clonotype. This rearrangement joins TRBV2 to TRBJ2-1; perhaps D is TRBD1 or TRBD2 (5 bases each). Germline CDR1 reads SNHLY; CDR2 reads FYNNEI. This CDR3 is built from 14 residues. Trimming took 7 bases from V and 8 from J, leaving 18 bases between them. This CDR3 is CASTNQGGGDEQFF. The CDR3, as DNA: TGTGCCAGCACCAATCAAGGTGGGGGAGATGAGCAGTTCTTC.

The chain employs TRBV5-1 and TRBJ1-5, with D possibly matching TRBD1 (6 bases). V shed 2 bases and J shed 8 bases, with 17 bases lying between them. The CDR3 runs to 15 residues. The germline CDR1 and CDR2 sequences are SGHRS and YFSETQ. The CDR3: CASSLGGAAGEPQHF. CDR3 nucleotides: TGCGCCAGCAGCTTAGGGGGGGCGGCGGGGGAGCCCCAGCATTTT.

The chain carries TRBV20-1 and TRBJ2-7, with 8 positions matching TRBD1. The V gene end was trimmed by 6 bases and the J gene end by 2 bases; junction bases not matched to a gene: 9. Germline V CDR1 and CDR2: DFQATT, SNEGSKA (reference sequence). The CDR3 length is 14 residues. In nucleotides, the CDR3 is TGCAGTGCCAGAATAGGGACAGGACCCTACGAGCAGTACTTC. The encoded protein is CSARIGTGPYEQYF.

DNA of the CDR3: TGTGCCAGCAGCCCCACGGTCCGGTATGGGGGGCGTGAAGCTTTCTTT. This gives the protein CASSPTVRYGGREAFF. The chain uses TRBV5-6 and TRBJ1-1, with TRBD1 as a possible D gene (6 bases). Germline loops: CDR1 SGHDT, CDR2 YYEEEE. With 4 bases removed from V and 7 bases from J, the gap between germline ends came to 23 bases. This CDR3 is 16 amino acids long. Based on the CDR3 plus reference TRBV5-6 and TRBJ1-1, the full variable domain is DAGVTQSPTHLIKTRGQQVTLRCSPKSGHDTVSWYQQALGQGPQFIFQYYEEEERQRGNFPDRFSGHQFPNYSSELNVNALLLGDSALYLCASSPTVRYGGREAFFGQGTRLTVV.

The V gene is TRBV29-1, the J gene TRBJ2-1; D may correspond to TRBD1 or TRBD2 (9 bases each). From germline, CDR1 is SQVTM and CDR2 ANQGSEA. The CDR3 is 18 residues long. With 3 bases removed from V and 7 bases from J, the gap between germline ends came to 28 bases. The CDR3 DNA is TGCAGCGTTGAGTCGGACAGGGGTTTGATTAGCGGGAGTAATGAGCAGTTCTTC. It encodes CSVESDRGLISGSNEQFF.

The rearrangement links TRBV5-1 to TRBJ1-2; no definite D call. Germline V CDR1 and CDR2: SGHRS, YFSETQ. This CDR3 has 15 residues. The V end was cut by 0 bases, the J end by 6 bases, with 15 bases between. CDR3 in amino acids: CASSLERGLGNGYTF. CDR3 DNA: TGCGCCAGCAGCTTGGAGCGAGGTCTGGGGAATGGCTACACCTTC.